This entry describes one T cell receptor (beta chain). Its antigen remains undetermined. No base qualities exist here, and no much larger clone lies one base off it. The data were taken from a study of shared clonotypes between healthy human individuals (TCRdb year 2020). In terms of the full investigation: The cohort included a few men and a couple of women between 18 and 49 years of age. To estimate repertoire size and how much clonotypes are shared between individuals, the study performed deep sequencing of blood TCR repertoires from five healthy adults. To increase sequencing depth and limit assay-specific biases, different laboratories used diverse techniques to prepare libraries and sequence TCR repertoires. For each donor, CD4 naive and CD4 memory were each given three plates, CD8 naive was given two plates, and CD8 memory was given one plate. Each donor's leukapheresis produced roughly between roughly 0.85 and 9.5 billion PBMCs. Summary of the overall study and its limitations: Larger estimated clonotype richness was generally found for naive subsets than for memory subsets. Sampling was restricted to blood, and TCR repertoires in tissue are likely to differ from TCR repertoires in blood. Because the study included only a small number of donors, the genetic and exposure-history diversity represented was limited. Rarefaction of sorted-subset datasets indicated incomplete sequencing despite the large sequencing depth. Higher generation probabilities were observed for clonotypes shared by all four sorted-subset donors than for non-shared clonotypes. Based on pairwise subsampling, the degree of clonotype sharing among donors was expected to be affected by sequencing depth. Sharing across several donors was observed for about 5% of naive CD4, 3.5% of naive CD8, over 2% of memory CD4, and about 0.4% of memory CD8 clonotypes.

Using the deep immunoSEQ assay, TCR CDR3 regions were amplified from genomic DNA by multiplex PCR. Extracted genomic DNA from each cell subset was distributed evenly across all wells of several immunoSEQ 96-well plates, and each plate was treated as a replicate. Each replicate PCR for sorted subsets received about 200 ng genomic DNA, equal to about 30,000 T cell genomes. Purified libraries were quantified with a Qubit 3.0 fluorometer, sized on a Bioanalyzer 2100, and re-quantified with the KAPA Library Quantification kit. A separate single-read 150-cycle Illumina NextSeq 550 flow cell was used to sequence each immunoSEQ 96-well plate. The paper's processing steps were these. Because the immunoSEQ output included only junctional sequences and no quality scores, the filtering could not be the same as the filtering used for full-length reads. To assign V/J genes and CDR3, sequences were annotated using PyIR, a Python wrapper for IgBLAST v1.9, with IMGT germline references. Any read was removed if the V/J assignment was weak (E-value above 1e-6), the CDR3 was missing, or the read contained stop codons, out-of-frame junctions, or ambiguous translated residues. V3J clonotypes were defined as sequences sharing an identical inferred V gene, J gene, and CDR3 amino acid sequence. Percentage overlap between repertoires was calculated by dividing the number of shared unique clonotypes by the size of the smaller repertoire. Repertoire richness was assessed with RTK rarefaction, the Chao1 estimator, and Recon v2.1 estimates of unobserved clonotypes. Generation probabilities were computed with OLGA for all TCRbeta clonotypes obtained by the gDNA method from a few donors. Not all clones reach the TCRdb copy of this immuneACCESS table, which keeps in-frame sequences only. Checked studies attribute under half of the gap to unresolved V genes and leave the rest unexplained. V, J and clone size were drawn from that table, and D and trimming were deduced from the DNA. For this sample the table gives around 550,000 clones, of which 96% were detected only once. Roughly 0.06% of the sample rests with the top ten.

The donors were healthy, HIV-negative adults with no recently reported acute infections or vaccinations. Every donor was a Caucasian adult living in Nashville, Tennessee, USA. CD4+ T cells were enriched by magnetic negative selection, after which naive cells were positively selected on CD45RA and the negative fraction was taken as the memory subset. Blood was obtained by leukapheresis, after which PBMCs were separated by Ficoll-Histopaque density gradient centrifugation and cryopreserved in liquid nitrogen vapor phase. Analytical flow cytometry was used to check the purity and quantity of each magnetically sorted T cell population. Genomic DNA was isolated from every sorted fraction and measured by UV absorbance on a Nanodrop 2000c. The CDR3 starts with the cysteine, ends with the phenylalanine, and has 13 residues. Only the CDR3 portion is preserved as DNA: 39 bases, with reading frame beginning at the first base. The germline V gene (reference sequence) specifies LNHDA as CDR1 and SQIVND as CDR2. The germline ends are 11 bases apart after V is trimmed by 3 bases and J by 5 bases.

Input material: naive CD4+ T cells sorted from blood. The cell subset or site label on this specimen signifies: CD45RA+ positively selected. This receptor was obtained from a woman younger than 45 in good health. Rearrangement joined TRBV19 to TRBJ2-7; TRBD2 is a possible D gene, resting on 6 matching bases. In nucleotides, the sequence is TGTGCCAGTAGTATCCTATCGGGGGACGAGCAGTACTTC. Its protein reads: CASSILSGDEQYF.